The 29 T cell receptor beta chains presented below share a single source sample, sequenced in a study of healthy donors' naive CD4 and CD8 T cells. TCR libraries were built from approximately 0.45 ug of total RNA by linear amplification. MiXCR, applied by TCRdb to the reads, yields one record per CDR3 protein. This table has 150,000 to 200,000 distinct CDR3 sequences, about four fifths appearing once. Specimen: naive CD4+ and CD8+ T cells sorted from blood, pooled from several donors. Receptor source: a pool of human donors in good health; the sample pools cells from several healthy donors.

The chain combines TRBV27 with TRBJ1-2, with TRBD1 as a possible D gene (5 bases). V was trimmed by 3 bases and J by 4 bases, leaving 12 bases between them. CDR3 length: 14 residues. Germline loops: CDR1 MNHEY, CDR2 SMNVEV (reference sequence). CDR3 nucleotides: TGTGCCAGCAGTTTCGGGCAGGGATTCTATGGCTACACCTTC. Protein: CASSFGQGFYGYTF.

The V gene is TRBV27, the J gene TRBJ2-5; D is possibly TRBD2 (5 bases). CDR1 and CDR2 (germline): MNHEY, SMNVEV (reference sequence). Trimming removed 5 bases at V and 8 bases at J, with 24 bases between. This CDR3 is 16 amino acids long. The CDR3 sequence is CASSPIRQTKGETQYF. For the CDR3, the DNA is TGTGCCAGCAGTCCGATTCGCCAGACCAAGGGAGAAACCCAGTACTTC.

This chain connects TRBV4-3 to TRBJ1-1; D not certain. The CDR3 consists of 16 residues. V dropped 1 base and J dropped 3 bases, with 15 bases sitting between them. Germline CDR1 is LGHNA and CDR2 is YSLEER. DNA for the CDR3: TGCGCCAGCAGCCAAGGGAGGGCGGCGTTGGACACTGAAGCTTTCTTT. It is translated as CASSQGRAALDTEAFF.

The chain combines TRBV27 with TRBJ1-5; D gene uncertain. The CDR3 spans 14 residues. The V gene lost 4 bases and the J gene lost 3 bases, with 10 bases spanning the gap. From germline, CDR1 is MNHEY and CDR2 SMNVEV (reference sequence). DNA of the CDR3: TGTGCCAGCAGTTACAACAGTCTCAATCAGCCCCAGCATTTT. Residues: CASSYNSLNQPQHF.

J is TRBJ2-7 and V is TRBV11-1; D is unclear. Germline CDR1 reads SGHAT; CDR2 reads FQDESV (reference sequence). This CDR3 contains 13 residues. V lost 3 bases and J 3 bases, leaving 9 bases between the germline ends. The CDR3 is CASSLDGFYEQYV. Written as DNA, the CDR3 is TGTGCCAGCAGCTTGGACGGGTTCTACGAGCAGTACGTC.

V gene TRBV12-3 or TRBV12-4 combines with J gene TRBJ1-2, with D uncertain. The CDR3 runs 11 residues. Trimming stripped 6 bases from V and 8 bases from J, with 10 bases between. This CDR3 is CASRLGLGYTF. The CDR3 DNA is TGTGCCAGCAGACTCGGACTGGGCTACACCTTC.

This clonotype was seen more than once but under ten times. The chain employs TRBV29-1 and TRBJ1-3; 8 bases agree with TRBD1. The length of the CDR3 is 15 residues. Germline lookup yields CDR1 SQVTM and CDR2 ANQGSEA. V lost 4 bases to trimming and J lost 0 bases; unmatched junction nucleotides: 5. CDR3 in DNA: TGCAGCGTTGTGGGGACAGGTCCCTCTGGAAACACCATATATTTT. It specifies CSVVGTGPSGNTIYF.

The gene calls are TRBV29-1 and TRBJ2-7, with D perhaps matching TRBD2 (6 bases). The V gene lost 2 bases and the J gene lost 1 base, with 12 bases spanning the gap. In germline, CDR1 is SQVTM, CDR2 ANQGSEA. The CDR3 spans 14 residues. CDR3 residues: CSVERLAPSYEQYF. CDR3 bases: TGCAGCGTTGAAAGGCTAGCGCCTTCCTACGAGCAGTACTTC.

This chain joins TRBV6-5 and TRBJ2-7; 7 bases line up with TRBD2. The germline V gene encodes CDR1 MNHEY and CDR2 SVGAGI. The V gene end was trimmed by 0 bases and the J gene end by 0 bases; junction bases not matched to a gene: 17. The length of the CDR3 is 20 residues. The CDR3 protein is CASSYSIRAGVLRSSYEQYF. DNA of the CDR3: TGTGCCAGCAGTTACTCGATTCGTGCGGGAGTACTCAGGAGCTCCTACGAGCAGTACTTC.

The CDR3 DNA is TGCAGCGTTTCGCTTTCCAACTCCTATAATTCACCCCTCCACTTT. Its protein is CSVSLSNSYNSPLHF. This chain uses TRBV29-1 with TRBJ1-6; D is unclear. Deletions cut 5 bases from V and 0 bases from J, with 11 bases between. Germline CDR1 and CDR2: SQVTM and ANQGSEA. The CDR3 is 15 amino acids.

The V and J genes are TRBV19 and TRBJ1-5; D uncertain. Trimming left V 10 bases short and J 2 bases short, with 9 bases between. Germline CDR1 and CDR2: LNHDA and SQIVND (reference sequence). The CDR3 contains 12 residues. CDR3 DNA sequence: TGTGCCACCCTCGATGGCAATCAGCCCCAGCATTTT. Translating it yields CATLDGNQPQHF.

The genes are TRBV29-1 and TRBJ2-7, with D possibly being TRBD1 (6 bases). CDR1 is SQVTM and CDR2 is ANQGSEA in the germline V gene. CDR3 length equals 14 residues. Trimming removed 2 bases at V and 4 bases at J, with 15 bases between. CDR3 sequence reads: CSVEMTGPKYEQYF. Here the CDR3 DNA reads TGCAGCGTTGAAATGACAGGACCAAAATACGAGCAGTACTTC.

V and J are TRBV5-1 and TRBJ2-5; no clear D gene. The germline CDR1 and CDR2 sequences are SGHRS and YFSETQ. The V gene lost 6 bases and the J gene lost 4 bases, with 16 bases spanning the gap. The CDR3 loop spans 14 amino acids. The CDR3 loop reads CASNSLAPGETQYF. CDR3 sequence (DNA): TGCGCCAGCAACTCTTTGGCCCCAGGAGAGACCCAGTACTTC.

The chain employs TRBV4-2 and TRBJ2-1; D call uncertain. Germline V CDR1 and CDR2: LGHNA, YNFKEQ. Trimming took off 0 bases at V and 6 bases at J, with 18 bases between the two ends. The CDR3 has 17 amino acids. The CDR3: CASSQDKELSLGNEQFF. In nucleotides, the CDR3 is TGTGCCAGCAGCCAAGATAAGGAACTATCCCTAGGCAATGAGCAGTTCTTC.

The rearrangement uses TRBV19 and TRBJ2-6; D is uncertain. This CDR3 contains 12 residues. The V and J ends lost 6 bases and 5 bases respectively, with 5 bases between them. Germline V lookup: CDR1 LNHDA, CDR2 SQIVND (reference sequence). CDR3: CASRSRANVLTF. CDR3 DNA sequence: TGTGCCAGTAGGTCCCGGGCCAACGTCCTGACTTTC.

The J gene is TRBJ1-2, the V gene TRBV5-1; 12 bases line up with TRBD1. The V and J ends lost 0 bases and 10 bases, in that order; junction bases with no gene match: 7. The CDR3 spans 15 residues. Per the germline V gene, CDR1 is SGHRS and CDR2 is YFSETQ. The CDR3 is CASSLDSGTGGAYTF. The CDR3 bases are TGCGCCAGCAGCTTGGACTCAGGGACAGGGGGCGCCTACACCTTC.

This rearrangement joins TRBV12-3 or TRBV12-4 to TRBJ1-3; D possibly corresponds to TRBD1 (6 bases). There are 16 residues in the CDR3. V was shortened by 3 bases and J by 1 base, with 13 bases between the two germline ends. The CDR3 loop reads CASSFPDSYSGNTIYF. The CDR3 DNA reads as TGTGCCAGCAGTTTCCCGGACAGCTATTCTGGAAACACCATATATTTT.

V and J are TRBV6-5 and TRBJ2-5; 7 bases align to TRBD2. The CDR3 covers 14 residues. J gave up 4 bases and V 0 bases, and 2 bases lay outside the gene matches. Germline CDR1 and CDR2: MNHEY and SVGAGI. CDR3 sequence reads: CASSYSGEGETQYF. In DNA form, the CDR3 reads TGTGCCAGCAGTTACTCAGGGGAGGGAGAGACCCAGTACTTC.

This rearrangement joins TRBV20-1 to TRBJ2-1; D not certain. CDR3 length: 16 amino acids. Germline lookup yields CDR1 DFQATT and CDR2 SNEGSKA (reference sequence). The V end was cut by 1 base, the J end by 6 bases, with 19 bases between. DNA for the CDR3: TGCAGTGCTAGAGCCACCCGCCGGACCCACAGCAATGAGCAGTTCTTC. Protein product: CSARATRRTHSNEQFF.

The chain links TRBV20-1 to TRBJ2-7; TRBD2 is a possible D gene (5 bases). Trimming shortened V by 0 bases and J by 3 bases, and 12 bases separated the two germline ends. Germline lookup yields CDR1 DFQATT and CDR2 SNEGSKA (reference sequence). The CDR3 is 14 residues long. CDR3 residues: CSARDLQSGYEQYF. CDR3 DNA: TGCAGTGCTAGAGATCTGCAAAGCGGCTACGAGCAGTACTTC.

The chain couples TRBV6-5 to TRBJ1-1, with unresolved D. CDR1 is MNHEY, CDR2 SVGAGI, per germline. There are 19 residues in the CDR3. V lost 2 bases and J lost 0, with 22 bases in between. The CDR3 protein is CASSYTSVSQPVVNTEAFF. Here the CDR3 DNA reads TGTGCCAGCAGTTACACGTCCGTATCCCAACCAGTGGTGAACACTGAAGCTTTCTTT.

This chain joins TRBV27 and TRBJ2-7; D gene unclear. Germline CDR1 and CDR2: MNHEY and SMNVEV (reference sequence). Deletions cut 4 bases from V and 4 bases from J, with 11 bases between. The CDR3 totals 13 residues. DNA for the CDR3: TGTGCCAGCAGTTCAAGACCGATTTACGAGCAGTACTTC. Amino acids: CASSSRPIYEQYF.

The V gene is TRBV28, the J gene TRBJ2-7; 8 nucleotides line up with TRBD1. The CDR3 runs 13 residues. From germline, CDR1 is MDHEN and CDR2 SYDVKM. V shed 7 bases and J 1 base; nucleotides not matched to a gene: 3. This CDR3 is CASNQGASYEQYF. The DNA of the CDR3 is TGTGCCAGCAACCAGGGGGCATCCTACGAGCAGTACTTC.

This chain joins TRBV5-1 and TRBJ1-4, with D unclear. V was clipped by 4 bases and J by 7 bases, with 20 bases between them. Germline CDR1 SGHRS, CDR2 YFSETQ. The CDR3 is 16 residues long. This CDR3 reads CASSRSDAGLGEKLFF. The CDR3, as DNA: TGCGCCAGCAGCCGATCGGACGCGGGATTAGGTGAAAAACTGTTTTTT.

This clonotype came up once. The V gene is TRBV27, the J gene TRBJ1-5; the D is unclear. This CDR3 spans 13 amino acids. Trimming stripped 2 bases from V and 5 bases from J, with 7 bases between. In germline, CDR1 is MNHEY, CDR2 SMNVEV (reference sequence). The CDR3 is CASSLKGYQPQHF. CDR3 in DNA: TGTGCCAGCAGTTTAAAGGGATATCAGCCCCAGCATTTT.

This sequence joins TRBV29-1 and TRBJ1-5, with TRBD1 matching over 7 bases. Germline CDR1 SQVTM, CDR2 ANQGSEA. There are 12 residues in the CDR3. This CDR3 is CSVGQSNQPQHF. CDR3 nucleotides: TGCTCAGTGGGACAGAGCAATCAGCCCCAGCATTTT.

This clonotype was recorded a few times. The V and J genes are TRBV15 and TRBJ1-1; no reliable D call. The CDR3 has 14 amino acids. Trimming left V 1 base short and J 2 bases short, with 8 bases between. Per germline, CDR1 LNHNV and CDR2 YYDKDF (reference sequence). The CDR3 nucleotides are TGTGCCACCAGCAGAGCATTCACAAACACTGAAGCTTTCTTT. Protein product: CATSRAFTNTEAFF.

The J gene is TRBJ1-5, the V gene TRBV10-3; D gene uncertain. The germline gives CDR1 ENHRY, CDR2 SYGVKD. The V end lost 1 base, the J end lost 3 bases, and 4 bases lay between the germline ends. CDR3 size: 13 residues. The DNA for the CDR3 is TGTGCCATCAGTGAGTTGGTCAATCAGCCCCAGCATTTT. Its protein is CAISELVNQPQHF.

This clonotype was detected only a few times. This chain connects TRBV19 to TRBJ1-2; no clear D gene. V was pared by 6 bases and J by 5 bases, with 13 bases between. CDR3 length: 13 residues. The germline V gene encodes CDR1 LNHDA and CDR2 SQIVND (reference sequence). The CDR3: CASRAATTYGYTF. The CDR3 DNA reads TGTGCCAGTAGAGCGGCCACGACTTATGGCTACACCTTC.